These 32 T cell receptor beta chains were sequenced from one sample in a study of Ad26.COV2.S vaccination and SARS-CoV-2 variants. Clones were sequenced by immunoSEQ multiplex PCR, and TCRdb holds only the in-frame ones, with some missing. The table records about 680,000 clones, around 90% of them present only once. As to treatment: some 20 received Ad26.COV2.S at low or high dose, single or two shots; several received placebo; per-sample allocation not given. On day 63 after the first injection, vaccine and placebo recipients gave samples. Sequencing was performed on peripheral blood, taken in a trial of Ad26.COV2.S vaccine versus placebo. The receptor set was obtained from a person between 18 and 65 years old who received the Ad26.COV2.S COVID-19 vaccine or a placebo.

The V and J genes are TRBV27 and TRBJ2-5, with 7 bases identical to TRBD1. Germline V gene data show CDR1 as MNHEY and CDR2 as SMNVEV (reference sequence). The CDR3 contains 13 residues. The V gene end was trimmed by 5 bases and the J gene end by 1 base; junction bases not matched to a gene: 1. The CDR3 DNA follows: TGTGCCAGCAGTAGGACAGGCCAAGAGACCCAGTACTTC. The encoded protein is CASSRTGQETQYF.

The J gene is TRBJ2-1, the V gene TRBV27; D remains unclear. The CDR3 contains 14 residues. V lost 1 base to trimming and J lost 6 bases, with 10 bases between them. The germline V gene has CDR1 MNHEY and CDR2 SMNVEV (reference sequence). The CDR3 bases are TGTGCCAGCAGTTTATTCTCTCCCTCCAATGAGCAGTTCTTC. Protein sequence: CASSLFSPSNEQFF.

The V call is TRBV3-1 (or the pseudogene TRBV3-2), the J call TRBJ1-4, with D possibly TRBD1 on 5 matching bases. CDR1 is LGHDT, CDR2 YNNKEL, per germline (reference sequence). V was clipped by 6 bases and J by 5 bases, with 16 bases between them. The CDR3 sequence is 15 residues long. CDR3 in amino acids: CASSPGRVGNEKLFF. The CDR3 region has the DNA TGTGCCAGCAGTCCAGGCAGGGTGGGGAATGAAAAACTGTTTTTT.

This clone was seen a handful of times. The rearrangement uses TRBV10-1 and TRBJ2-7; 8 nucleotides align to TRBD2. The germline V gene encodes CDR1 WNHNN and CDR2 SYGVQD (reference sequence). With V trimmed by 8 bases and J by 0 bases, 0 bases remained unmatched. This CDR3 comprises 12 residues. The CDR3: CASGTSSYEQYF. In nucleotides, the CDR3 is TGCGCCAGCGGGACTAGCTCCTACGAGCAGTACTTC.

The chain has TRBV5-1 and TRBJ1-1; D is uncertain. The CDR3 sequence is 13 residues long. Germline V gene sequence: CDR1 SGHRS, CDR2 YFSETQ. The ends were cut back, 3 bases at V and 8 bases at J, with 14 bases in the middle. CDR3 sequence reads: CASSSAGGKEAFF. For the CDR3, the DNA is TGCGCCAGCAGCTCCGCAGGTGGGAAGGAAGCTTTCTTT. Full variable domain (rest looked up from reference TRBV5-1 and TRBJ1-1): KAGVTQTPRYLIKTRGQQVTLSCSPISGHRSVSWYQQTPGQGLQFLFEYFSETQRNKGNFPGRFSGRQFSNSRSEMNVSTLELGDSALYLCASSSAGGKEAFFGQGTRLTVV.

This clone was observed a few times. The V call is TRBV4-1, the J call TRBJ2-1; 9 bases line up with TRBD1. Germline CDR1 and CDR2: MGHRA and YSYEKL. V was clipped by 4 bases and J by 3 bases; unmatched bases: 4. The CDR3 length is 15 residues. The chain's CDR3 is CASSPGTGNYNEQFF. The CDR3 DNA follows: TGCGCCAGCAGCCCCGGGACAGGGAACTACAATGAGCAGTTCTTC.

The chain has TRBV23-1 and TRBJ2-4, with D tentatively TRBD1 or TRBD2 (5 bases each). Being an ORF, TRBV23-1 has a function that is uncertain. Trimming removed 4 bases at V and 7 bases at J, with 20 bases between. This CDR3 contains 16 residues. CDR3 protein: CASSPPPFGGRNIQYF. The CDR3, as DNA: TGCGCCAGCAGTCCTCCCCCATTTGGGGGACGGAACATTCAGTACTTC.

The chain combines TRBV5-4 with TRBJ2-3; TRBD1 is a possible D gene (6 bases). The V end was cut by 7 bases, the J end by 4 bases, with 19 bases between. The length of the CDR3 is 15 residues. CDR1 and CDR2 (germline): SGHNT, YYREEE (reference sequence). The CDR3 bases are TGTGCCAGCGGCTCGCTACAGGGAACGGCAGATACGCAGTATTTT. As protein: CASGSLQGTADTQYF. Together with reference TRBV5-4 and TRBJ2-3, the CDR3 gives the full variable domain: ETGVTQSPTHLIKTRGQQVTLRCSSQSGHNTVSWYQQALGQGPQFIFQYYREEENGRGNFPPRFSGLQFPNYSSELNVNALELDDSALYLCASGSLQGTADTQYFGPGTRLTVL.

This clone was seen more than once but under ten times. The chain is built from TRBV7-7 and TRBJ2-3; 8 nucleotides agree with TRBD2. CDR3 length: 15 amino acids. Germline V gives CDR1 SSHAT, CDR2 FNYEAQ (reference sequence). The CDR3 bases are TGTGCTACCCCGGGTCCGGGAGGGCTCACAGATACGCAGTATTTT. Translated, it gives CATPGPGGLTDTQYF.

V gene TRBV23-1 combines with J gene TRBJ2-5; D is undetermined. TRBV23-1 is classed as an ORF, of uncertain function. This CDR3 has 14 residues. V was cut by 2 bases and J by 2 bases, with 9 bases left in between. The chain's CDR3 is CASSQGWRQETQYF. Here the CDR3 DNA reads TGCGCCAGCAGTCAAGGCTGGCGGCAAGAGACCCAGTACTTC.

J is TRBJ1-2 and V is TRBV18, with a tentative D call TRBD1 (5 bases). Germline V CDR1 and CDR2: KGHSH, LQKENI. V lost 5 bases to trimming and J lost 6 bases, with 22 bases between them. The CDR3 runs 16 residues. The chain's CDR3 is CASSSPGQGLRDGYTF. The CDR3 region has the DNA TGTGCCAGCTCATCGCCGGGCCAGGGCTTAAGAGATGGCTACACCTTC.

The chain employs TRBV12-3 or TRBV12-4 and TRBJ1-1; 7 bases fit TRBD1. This CDR3 contains 12 residues. The trim removed 6 bases at V and 5 bases at J, leaving 3 bases unmatched. This chain's CDR3 is CASSPGQTEAFF. The DNA of the CDR3 is TGTGCCAGCAGCCCGGGACAGACTGAAGCTTTCTTT.

This chain links TRBV12-3 or TRBV12-4 with TRBJ1-1, with 8 bases identical to TRBD1. The CDR3 runs to 12 residues. Trimming at V came to 6 bases and at J to 6 bases, leaving 3 bases not matched to a gene. CDR3 in amino acids: CASRSTGAEAFF. DNA for the CDR3: TGTGCCAGCAGGTCGACAGGGGCTGAAGCTTTCTTT.

The J gene is TRBJ2-5, the V gene TRBV3-1 (or the pseudogene TRBV3-2), with 10 bases fitting TRBD1. In germline, CDR1 is LGHDT, CDR2 YNNKEL (reference sequence). With V trimmed by 1 base and J by 5 bases, 7 bases remained unmatched. CDR3 length equals 16 residues. The CDR3 sequence is CASSQGGTGAYETQYF. The CDR3 nucleotides are TGTGCCAGCAGCCAAGGTGGGACAGGGGCTTATGAGACCCAGTACTTC.

This clone was counted a single time. This chain uses TRBV7-6 with TRBJ1-1; D is unresolved. Germline-derived CDR1 and CDR2 are SGHVS and FNYEAQ. This CDR3 spans 14 amino acids. The V end was cut by 2 bases, the J end by 1 base, with 8 bases between. The CDR3 DNA reads TGTGCCAGCAGCTTAACTCCTACGAACACTGAAGCTTTCTTT. Translated, it gives CASSLTPTNTEAFF.

This rearrangement joins TRBV30 to TRBJ2-7; D might be TRBD2 (6 bases). V lost 0 bases and J lost 0, with 9 bases in between. The CDR3 sequence is 14 residues long. Germline CDR1 and CDR2: GTSNPN and SVGIG (reference sequence). The DNA of the CDR3 is TGTGCCTGGAGTGTGGGACTTAGCTCCTACGAGCAGTACTTC. As protein: CAWSVGLSSYEQYF. The full variable domain, with the rest looked up from reference TRBV30 and TRBJ2-7, is SQTIHQWPATLVQPVGSPLSLECTVEGTSNPNLYWYRQAAGRGLQLLFYSVGIGQISSEVPQNLSASRPQDRQFILSSKKLLLSDSGFYLCAWSVGLSSYEQYFGPGTRLTVT.

The chain has TRBV12-1 and TRBJ2-2; TRBD2, as called in the table, went unchecked against the DNA. TRBV12-1 is deemed a pseudogene. The CDR3 covers 17 residues. The CDR3 coding sequence is TGTGCCAGCAGCTTTGGGCCTAGCGGGTCGAACACCGGGGAGCTGTTTTTT. Protein sequence: CASSFGPSGSNTGELFF.

The chain employs TRBV9 and TRBJ2-5; D call uncertain. The V gene lost 4 bases and the J gene lost 7 bases, with 14 bases spanning the gap. The germline V gene encodes CDR1 SGDLS and CDR2 YYNGEE. CDR3 length equals 13 residues. In nucleotides, the CDR3 is TGTGCCAGCAGCCCTCAGCCCGGCGGGACCCAGTACTTC. It specifies CASSPQPGGTQYF.

The V and J genes are TRBV30 and TRBJ2-7; possible D gene TRBD1, 6 bases. This CDR3 spans 12 amino acids. Trimming pared 2 bases from V and 7 bases from J, leaving 12 bases between. Germline lookup yields CDR1 GTSNPN and CDR2 SVGIG (reference sequence). Written as DNA, the CDR3 is TGTGCCTGGAGTCCTCACAGGGATGAGCAGTACTTC. Its translation: CAWSPHRDEQYF.

The CDR3 reads CASSVASGPYEQYF. The DNA for the CDR3 is TGTGCCAGCAGCGTAGCTAGCGGACCCTACGAGCAGTACTTC. The chain carries TRBV9 and TRBJ2-7; TRBD2 matches 7 bases. V lost 0 bases and J lost 2; bases outside the gene matches: 2. The length of the CDR3 is 14 residues. From germline, CDR1 is SGDLS and CDR2 YYNGEE. Supplemented by reference TRBV9 and TRBJ2-7, the full variable domain reads DSGVTQTPKHLITATGQRVTLRCSPRSGDLSVYWYQQSLDQGLQFLIQYYNGEERAKGNILERFSAQQFPDLHSELNLSSLELGDSALYFCASSVASGPYEQYFGPGTRLTVT.

This sequence joins TRBV9 and TRBJ2-1, with D possibly matching TRBD2 (6 bases). This CDR3 spans 15 amino acids. V was clipped by 5 bases and J by 4 bases, with 16 bases between them. Germline values: CDR1 SGDLS, CDR2 YYNGEE. CDR3 DNA sequence: TGTGCCAGCAGTACCCCGCGGGGACCTTACAATGAGCAGTTCTTC. Translating it yields CASSTPRGPYNEQFF.

The V call is TRBV27, the J call TRBJ2-7; D is perhaps TRBD1 (6 bases). Germline V lookup: CDR1 MNHEY, CDR2 SMNVEV (reference sequence). The CDR3 is 13 residues long. The V gene lost 8 bases and the J gene lost 4 bases, with 15 bases spanning the gap. The CDR3 is CASVSGTSYEQYF. The CDR3 DNA reads TGTGCCAGCGTCTCCGGGACATCTTACGAGCAGTACTTC.

V gene TRBV5-8 combines with J gene TRBJ2-5, with 10 bases identical to TRBD1. Losses at the gene ends were 4 bases for V and 4 bases for J; bases not matched to a gene: 1. Germline values: CDR1 SGHTS, CDR2 YDEGEE. The CDR3 spans 13 residues. The CDR3 nucleotides read TGTGCCAGCAGCCGGGACAGGGGAGAGACCCAGTACTTC. Its translation: CASSRDRGETQYF.

The rearrangement joins TRBV10-1 to TRBJ1-5; D is unclear. Germline V lookup: CDR1 WNHNN, CDR2 SYGVQD (reference sequence). V lost 6 bases to trimming and J lost 9 bases, with 18 bases between them. There are 14 residues in the CDR3. CDR3 nucleotides: TGCGCCAGCAGCGATCCTAGGGTCCCAAGGCCCCAGCATTTT. Translated, it gives CASSDPRVPRPQHF.

This chain's CDR3 is CASSKTRDRVGTNEKLFF. The CDR3 nucleotides are TGTGCCAGCAGTAAAACCCGGGACAGGGTAGGAACTAATGAAAAACTGTTTTTT. The V gene is TRBV27, the J gene TRBJ1-4, with 9 bases that match TRBD1. The junction had 11 bases not matched to a gene; V was cut back by 5 bases and J by 1 base. The germline CDR1 and CDR2 sequences are MNHEY and SMNVEV (reference sequence). The CDR3 sequence is 18 residues long. The full variable domain, its missing parts supplied by reference TRBV27 and TRBJ1-4, is EAQVTQNPRYLITVTGKKLTVTCSQNMNHEYMSWYRQDPGLGLRQIYYSMNVEVTDKGDVPEGYKVSRKEKRNFPLILESPSPNQTSLYFCASSKTRDRVGTNEKLFFGSGTQLSVL.

The V and J genes are TRBV9 and TRBJ2-2, with TRBD1 matching over 7 bases. Germline V gene lookup returns CDR1 SGDLS and CDR2 YYNGEE. This CDR3 region has 14 residues. V was pared by 7 bases and J by 5 bases, with 8 bases of the junction left unmatched. CDR3 DNA: TGTGCCAGCCAGAGGGGACAGACGACCGGGGAGCTGTTTTTT. Its protein product is CASQRGQTTGELFF.

The V gene is TRBV30, the J gene TRBJ2-7; TRBD1 matches at 8 bases. This CDR3 has 13 residues. Looked up from germline, CDR1 is GTSNPN and CDR2 is SVGIG (reference sequence). V shed 5 bases, J shed 3 bases, and the junction held 6 bases outside the gene matches. The CDR3, as DNA: TGTGCCTGGTCACAGGGGGTGAACTACGAGCAGTACTTC. Its translation: CAWSQGVNYEQYF.

This chain connects TRBV5-1 to TRBJ2-1, with D unclear. The V gene's germline CDR1 is SGHRS and CDR2 YFSETQ. V lost 1 base, J lost 5 bases, and 13 bases lay in between. The CDR3 runs 15 residues. CDR3 region: CASSLTGVSNNEQFF. The CDR3 DNA reads TGCGCCAGCAGCTTGACGGGCGTCTCAAACAATGAGCAGTTCTTC. The full variable domain, its missing parts supplied by reference TRBV5-1 and TRBJ2-1, is KAGVTQTPRYLIKTRGQQVTLSCSPISGHRSVSWYQQTPGQGLQFLFEYFSETQRNKGNFPGRFSGRQFSNSRSEMNVSTLELGDSALYLCASSLTGVSNNEQFFGPGTRLTVL.

This clone was found once. The chain uses TRBV10-3 and TRBJ1-1; TRBD1 matches 7 bases. J gave up 3 bases and V 6 bases, and 10 bases lay outside the gene matches. The CDR3 runs to 15 residues. The V gene's germline CDR1 is ENHRY and CDR2 SYGVKD. CDR3 DNA sequence: TGTGCCATCAGGGCGATACAGGGGTGGGACACTGAAGCTTTCTTT. It yields the protein CAIRAIQGWDTEAFF.

V and J are TRBV4-2 and TRBJ2-1; D could derive from TRBD1 or TRBD2 (5 bases each). The CDR3 covers 16 residues. V was cut by 1 base and J by 2 bases, with 12 bases left in between. CDR1 LGHNA and CDR2 YNFKEQ come from the germline V gene. The CDR3 DNA is TGTGCCAGCAGCCAAGTCGGGGACCAAACCTACAATGAGCAGTTCTTC. Translating gives CASSQVGDQTYNEQFF.

CDR3 sequence: CASSPQARQETQYF. The CDR3 coding sequence is TGTGCCAGCAGCCCTCAGGCGCGCCAAGAGACCCAGTACTTC. V usage is TRBV7-2 and J usage is TRBJ2-5, with D unclear. From germline, CDR1 is SGHTA and CDR2 FQGNSA. The CDR3 is 14 amino acids. The V end lost 5 bases, the J end lost 1 base, and 11 bases lay between the germline ends.

The V call is TRBV30, the J call TRBJ2-6, with 7 bases fitting TRBD1. The length of the CDR3 is 17 residues. Germline lookup yields CDR1 GTSNPN and CDR2 SVGIG (reference sequence). The V gene end was trimmed by 2 bases and the J gene end by 1 base; junction bases not matched to a gene: 8. The CDR3 protein is CAWSRTGSLSGANVLTF. The CDR3 nucleotides read TGTGCCTGGAGTCGGACAGGCTCCCTATCTGGGGCCAACGTCCTGACTTTC.